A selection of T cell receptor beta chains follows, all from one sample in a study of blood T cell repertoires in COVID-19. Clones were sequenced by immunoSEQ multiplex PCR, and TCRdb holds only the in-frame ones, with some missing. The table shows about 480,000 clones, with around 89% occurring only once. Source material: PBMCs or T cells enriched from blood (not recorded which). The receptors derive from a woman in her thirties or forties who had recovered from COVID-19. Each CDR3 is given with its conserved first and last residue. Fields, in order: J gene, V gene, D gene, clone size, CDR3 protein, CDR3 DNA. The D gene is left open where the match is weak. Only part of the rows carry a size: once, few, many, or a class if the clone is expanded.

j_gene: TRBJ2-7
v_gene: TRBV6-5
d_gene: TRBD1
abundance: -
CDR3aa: CASSTPGTVLYEQYF
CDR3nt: TGTGCCAGCAGTACCCCCGGGACAGTCCTCTACGAGCAGTACTTC

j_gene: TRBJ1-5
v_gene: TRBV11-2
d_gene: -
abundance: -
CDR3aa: CASSLDLDSNQPQHF
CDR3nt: TGTGCCAGCAGCTTAGATCTAGATAGCAATCAGCCCCAGCATTTT

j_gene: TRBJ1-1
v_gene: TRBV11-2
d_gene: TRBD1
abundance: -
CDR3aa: CASLPSGGLGTEAFF
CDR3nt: TGTGCCAGCTTACCCTCAGGGGGTTTAGGCACTGAAGCTTTCTTT

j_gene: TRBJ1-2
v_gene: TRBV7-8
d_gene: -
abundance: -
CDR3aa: CASSSDFLEGYTF
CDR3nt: TGTGCCAGCAGCTCCGACTTCCTTGAGGGCTACACCTTC

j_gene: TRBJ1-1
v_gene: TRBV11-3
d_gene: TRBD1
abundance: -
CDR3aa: CASSHHPRRTGQKAFF
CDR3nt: TGTGCCAGCAGCCACCATCCCCGAAGGACAGGGCAGAAAGCTTTCTTT

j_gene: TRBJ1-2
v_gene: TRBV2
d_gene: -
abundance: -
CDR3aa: CASALGRVNGYTF
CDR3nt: TGTGCCAGCGCACTCGGGCGGGTGAATGGCTACACCTTC

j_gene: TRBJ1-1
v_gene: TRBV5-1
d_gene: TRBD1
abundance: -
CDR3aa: CASSQWGQGPEAFF
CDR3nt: TGCGCCAGCAGCCAATGGGGACAGGGCCCTGAAGCTTTCTTT

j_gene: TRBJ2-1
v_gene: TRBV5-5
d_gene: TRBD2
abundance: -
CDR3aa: CASSLAASGKFF
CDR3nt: TGTGCCAGCAGCTTGGCGGCTAGCGGAAAGTTCTTC

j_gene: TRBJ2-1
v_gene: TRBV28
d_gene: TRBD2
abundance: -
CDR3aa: CASSSLGGEGSSYNEQFF
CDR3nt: TGTGCCAGCAGCTCCCTAGGAGGGGAGGGGTCCTCCTACAATGAGCAGTTCTTC

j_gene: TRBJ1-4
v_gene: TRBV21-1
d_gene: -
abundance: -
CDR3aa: CASSYRDGRLFNEKLFF
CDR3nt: TGTGCCAGCAGCTACCGGGATGGGCGACTTTTTAATGAAAAACTGTTTTTT

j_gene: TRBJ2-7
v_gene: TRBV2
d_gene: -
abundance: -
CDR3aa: CASRPQGDEQYF
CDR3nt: TGTGCCAGCAGGCCACAGGGAGACGAGCAGTACTTC

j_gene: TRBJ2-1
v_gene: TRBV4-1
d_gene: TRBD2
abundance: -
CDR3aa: CASSQVALAGEQFF
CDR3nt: TGCGCCAGCAGCCAAGTAGCGCTAGCGGGAGAGCAGTTCTTC

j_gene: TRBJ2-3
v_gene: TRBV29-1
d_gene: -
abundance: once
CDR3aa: CSVEGNREGDTQYF
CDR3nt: TGCAGCGTCGAAGGTAACAGGGAAGGGGATACGCAGTATTTT

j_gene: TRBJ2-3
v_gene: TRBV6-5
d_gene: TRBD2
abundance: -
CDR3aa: CASAGLAGVADTQYF
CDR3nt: TGTGCCAGCGCGGGACTAGCGGGAGTAGCAGATACGCAGTATTTT

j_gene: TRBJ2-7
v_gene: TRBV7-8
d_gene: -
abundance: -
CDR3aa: CASSLGAQKEQYF
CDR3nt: TGTGCCAGCAGCCTAGGGGCTCAGAAGGAGCAGTACTTC

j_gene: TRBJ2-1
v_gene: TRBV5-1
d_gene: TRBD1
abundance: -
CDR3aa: CASSLLGQGILNEQFF
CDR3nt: TGCGCCAGCAGCTTGTTAGGACAGGGAATTCTAAATGAGCAGTTCTTC

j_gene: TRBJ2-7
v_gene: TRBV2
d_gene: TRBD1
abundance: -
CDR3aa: CASRTGQGAYEQYF
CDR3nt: TGTGCCAGTCGCACAGGACAGGGGGCGTACGAGCAGTACTTC

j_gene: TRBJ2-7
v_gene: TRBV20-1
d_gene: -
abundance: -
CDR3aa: CSGGISYEQYF
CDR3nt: TGCAGTGGAGGGATATCCTACGAGCAGTACTTC

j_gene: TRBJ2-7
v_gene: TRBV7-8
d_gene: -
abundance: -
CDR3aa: CASSGGGVPSYEQYF
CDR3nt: TGTGCCAGCAGCGGAGGCGGGGTACCTAGCTACGAGCAGTACTTC

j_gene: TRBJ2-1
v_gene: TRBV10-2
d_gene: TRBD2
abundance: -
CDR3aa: CASRETSGRYNEQFF
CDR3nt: TGCGCCAGCAGGGAGACTAGCGGGAGGTACAATGAGCAGTTCTTC

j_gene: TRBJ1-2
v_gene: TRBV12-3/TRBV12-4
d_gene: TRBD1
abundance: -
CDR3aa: CASRWGQVGGYTF
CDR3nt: TGTGCCAGCAGGTGGGGACAGGTGGGCGGCTACACCTTC

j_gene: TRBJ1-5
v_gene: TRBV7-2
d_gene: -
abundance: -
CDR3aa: CASSHEDNSNQPQHF
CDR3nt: TGTGCCAGCAGCCATGAGGATAATAGCAATCAGCCCCAGCATTTT

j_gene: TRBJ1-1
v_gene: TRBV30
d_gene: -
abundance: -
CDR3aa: CAFNAGGGYTEAFF
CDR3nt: TGTGCCTTTAACGCCGGCGGGGGCTACACTGAAGCTTTCTTT

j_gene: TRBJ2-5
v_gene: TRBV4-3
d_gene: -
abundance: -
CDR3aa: CASSQDGGIETQYF
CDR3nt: TGCGCCAGCAGCCAAGATGGAGGCATAGAGACCCAGTACTTC

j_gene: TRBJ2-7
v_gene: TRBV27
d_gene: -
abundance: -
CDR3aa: CASSTYMGAGYEQYF
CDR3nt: TGTGCCAGCAGCACTTACATGGGGGCGGGCTACGAGCAGTACTTC

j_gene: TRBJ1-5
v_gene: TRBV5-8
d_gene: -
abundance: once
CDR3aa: CASSRSRSNQPQHF
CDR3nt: TGTGCCAGCAGCCGTTCTAGGAGCAATCAGCCCCAGCATTTT

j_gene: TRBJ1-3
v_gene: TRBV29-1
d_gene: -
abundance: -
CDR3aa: CSVETISGNTIYF
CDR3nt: TGCAGCGTGGAAACTATCTCTGGAAACACCATATATTTT

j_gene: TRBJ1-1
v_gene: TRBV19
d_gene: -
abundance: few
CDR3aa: CASSIGASGSAFF
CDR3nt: TGTGCCAGTAGTATAGGGGCCTCAGGGTCAGCTTTCTTT

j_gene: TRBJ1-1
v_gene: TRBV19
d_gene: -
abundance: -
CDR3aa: CASSRDRGAWTEAFF
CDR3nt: TGTGCCAGTAGCCGAGATCGGGGGGCTTGGACTGAAGCTTTCTTT

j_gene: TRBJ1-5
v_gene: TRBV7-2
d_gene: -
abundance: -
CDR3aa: CASSPGGGTQPQHF
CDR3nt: TGTGCCAGCAGCCCCGGGGGGGGCACTCAGCCCCAGCATTTT

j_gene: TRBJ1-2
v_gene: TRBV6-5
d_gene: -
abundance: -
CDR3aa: CASSYYQGNGYTF
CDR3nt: TGTGCCAGCAGTTACTATCAGGGTAATGGCTACACCTTC

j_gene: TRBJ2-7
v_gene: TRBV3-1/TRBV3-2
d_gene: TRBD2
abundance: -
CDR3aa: CASSPATSGRFYEQYF
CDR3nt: TGTGCCAGCAGCCCGGCGACTAGCGGGAGGTTCTACGAGCAGTACTTC

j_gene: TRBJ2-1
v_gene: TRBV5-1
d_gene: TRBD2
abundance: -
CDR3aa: CASSLTSGSYNEQFF
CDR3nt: TGCGCCAGCAGCCTAACTAGCGGGAGTTACAATGAGCAGTTCTTC

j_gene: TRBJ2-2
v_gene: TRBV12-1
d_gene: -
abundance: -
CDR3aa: CASSWNDRDTGELFF
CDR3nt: TGTGCCAGCAGCTGGAACGACAGGGACACCGGGGAGCTGTTTTTT

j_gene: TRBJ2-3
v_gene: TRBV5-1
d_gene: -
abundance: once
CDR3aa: CASSLWGQTGSTDTQYF
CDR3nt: TGCGCCAGCAGCTTGTGGGGGCAAACAGGGAGCACAGATACGCAGTATTTT

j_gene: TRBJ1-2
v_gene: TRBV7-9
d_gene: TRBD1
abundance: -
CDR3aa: CASSSRQGPYGYTF
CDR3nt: TGTGCCAGCAGCTCGAGACAGGGACCCTATGGCTACACCTTC

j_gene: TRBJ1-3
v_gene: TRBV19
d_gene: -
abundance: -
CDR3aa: CASKSTYSGNTIYF
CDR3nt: TGTGCCAGTAAGTCGACTTACTCTGGAAACACCATATATTTT